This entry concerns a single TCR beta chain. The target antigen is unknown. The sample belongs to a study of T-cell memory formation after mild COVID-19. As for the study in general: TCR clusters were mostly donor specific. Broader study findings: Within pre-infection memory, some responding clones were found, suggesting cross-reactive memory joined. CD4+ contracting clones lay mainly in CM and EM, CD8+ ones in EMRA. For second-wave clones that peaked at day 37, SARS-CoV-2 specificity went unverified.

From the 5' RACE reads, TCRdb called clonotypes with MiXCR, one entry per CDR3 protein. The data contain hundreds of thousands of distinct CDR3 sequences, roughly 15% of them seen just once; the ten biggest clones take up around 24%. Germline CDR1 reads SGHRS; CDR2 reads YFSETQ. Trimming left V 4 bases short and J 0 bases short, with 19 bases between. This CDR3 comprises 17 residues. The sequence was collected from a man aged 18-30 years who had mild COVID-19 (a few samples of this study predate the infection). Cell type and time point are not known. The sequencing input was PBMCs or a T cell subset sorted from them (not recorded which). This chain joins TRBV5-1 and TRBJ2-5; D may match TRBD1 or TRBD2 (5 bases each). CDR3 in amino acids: CASSVGTLSHHQETQYF. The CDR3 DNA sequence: TGCGCCAGCAGCGTCGGGACCCTATCCCACCACCAAGAGACCCAGTACTTC.